The 19 T cell receptor beta chains below were found in one sample sequenced in a study of T-cell memory formation after mild COVID-19. TCRdb processed the 5' RACE reads anew with MiXCR; each CDR3 protein has one entry. The table lists roughly 150,000 distinct CDR3 sequences, approximately 13% of them singletons. The specimen sequenced was PBMCs or a T cell subset sorted from them (not recorded which). The receptors come from a man younger than 35 who had mild COVID-19 (a few samples of this study predate the infection). Cell type and time point are not known.

The rearrangement links TRBV7-9 to TRBJ2-7, with 8 bases fitting TRBD1. Germline lookup yields CDR1 SEHNR and CDR2 FQNEAQ (reference sequence). V lost 3 bases to trimming and J lost 5 bases; unmatched junction nucleotides: 15. The CDR3 sequence is 17 residues long. CDR3 region: CASSLADRGLFRNEQYV. The CDR3 DNA sequence: TGTGCCAGCAGCTTGGCAGACAGGGGATTATTTCGTAACGAGCAGTACGTC.

This clonotype has only a few counts. This chain links TRBV7-2 with TRBJ1-2; TRBD1 matches 8 bases. CDR3 length: 14 residues. Germline trimming cut 2 bases from V and 5 bases from J; bases unmatched to any gene: 4. Germline CDR1 reads SGHTA; CDR2 reads FQGNSA. CDR3 amino acids: CASSLPGGRYGYTF. The CDR3 DNA reads TGTGCCAGCAGCTTACCAGGGGGCCGGTATGGCTACACCTTC.

The V call is TRBV4-3, the J call TRBJ2-3; D ambiguous. Trimming shortened V by 5 bases and J by 2 bases, and 11 bases separated the two germline ends. This CDR3 is built from 14 residues. CDR1 is LGHNA, CDR2 YSLEER, per germline. CDR3 residues: CASSVTNPTDTQYF. CDR3 nucleotides: TGCGCCAGCAGCGTAACCAACCCCACAGATACGCAGTATTTT.

This clonotype has a handful of counts. J is TRBJ1-6 and V is TRBV7-2; 7 bases are shared with TRBD1. Per the germline V gene, CDR1 is SGHTA and CDR2 is FQGNSA. This CDR3 comprises 14 residues. Unmatched junction bases numbered 5, after V lost 5 bases and J lost 7 bases. The CDR3 loop reads CASSPGQLNSPLHF. The CDR3 region has the DNA TGTGCCAGCAGCCCGGGACAGTTAAATTCACCCCTCCACTTT.

V usage is TRBV27 and J usage is TRBJ1-1; the D gene is possibly TRBD1 (6 bases). The germline gives CDR1 MNHEY, CDR2 SMNVEV (reference sequence). V dropped 6 bases and J dropped 5 bases, with 19 bases sitting between them. This CDR3 spans 15 amino acids. The DNA of the CDR3 is TGTGCCAGCAGATTACAGGGTGGGATAAATACTGAAGCTTTCTTT. This gives the protein CASRLQGGINTEAFF.

This clonotype has a handful of counts. V is TRBV6-2 or TRBV6-3 and J is TRBJ2-2, with a weak D call TRBD1 (5 bases). CDR3 size: 15 residues. From germline, CDR1 is MNHEY and CDR2 SVGEGT. V was clipped by 7 bases and J by 2 bases, with 14 bases between them. This CDR3 reads CASTETQGNTGELFF. The CDR3, as DNA: TGTGCCAGCACAGAAACTCAGGGAAACACCGGGGAGCTGTTTTTT.

This clonotype was seen a few times. V and J are TRBV4-2 and TRBJ1-5, with TRBD1 matching over 7 bases. The CDR3 extends over 17 amino acids. The V gene's germline CDR1 is LGHNA and CDR2 YNFKEQ. Trimming cost V 0 bases and J 2 bases; bases outside gene matches: 7. The CDR3 region is CASSQDIDREGNQPQHF. CDR3 sequence (DNA): TGTGCCAGCAGCCAAGACATTGACAGGGAGGGCAATCAGCCCCAGCATTTT.

This clonotype was seen a few times. This chain links TRBV18 with TRBJ2-7; D call uncertain. Germline V gene lookup returns CDR1 KGHSH and CDR2 LQKENI. The ends were cut back, 2 bases at V and 7 bases at J, with 12 bases in the middle. The CDR3 runs 13 residues. The CDR3 region has the DNA TGTGCCAGCTCACCAGCTGCGGTCGGGGAGCAGTACGTC. It codes for CASSPAAVGEQYV.

V and J are TRBV5-1 and TRBJ2-3; no reliable D call. The CDR3 has 13 residues. Trimming stripped 3 bases from V and 4 bases from J, with 9 bases between. The germline CDR1 and CDR2 sequences are SGHRS and YFSETQ. The CDR3 loop reads CASSSSGSDTQYF. CDR3 coding DNA: TGCGCCAGCAGCTCGTCCGGATCAGATACGCAGTATTTT. Filled out from reference TRBV5-1 and TRBJ2-3, the complete variable domain reads KAGVTQTPRYLIKTRGQQVTLSCSPISGHRSVSWYQQTPGQGLQFLFEYFSETQRNKGNFPGRFSGRQFSNSRSEMNVSTLELGDSALYLCASSSSGSDTQYFGPGTRLTVL.

This clonotype occurred a few times. The CDR3 protein is CSARSGGPNTGELFF. In nucleotides, the CDR3 is TGCAGTGCTAGATCCGGGGGCCCGAACACCGGGGAGCTGTTTTTT. The V gene is TRBV20-1, the J gene TRBJ2-2; the D call may be TRBD1 or TRBD2 (6 bases each). The CDR3 is 15 residues long. Trimming removed 2 bases at V and 0 bases at J, with 10 bases between. CDR1 is DFQATT, CDR2 SNEGSKA, per germline (reference sequence).

The chain joins TRBV7-9 to TRBJ2-1; no firm D call. The germline V gene has CDR1 SEHNR and CDR2 FQNEAQ (reference sequence). The CDR3 loop spans 14 amino acids. V lost 0 bases, J lost 5 bases, and 8 bases lay in between. CDR3 sequence: CASSLAYVHNEQFF. The CDR3 DNA sequence: TGTGCCAGCAGCTTAGCCTATGTTCACAATGAGCAGTTCTTC.

CDR3 region: CASSLGVSRGRTNEKLFF. CDR3 DNA: TGCGCCAGCAGCCTTGGTGTGAGTCGCGGGCGCACTAATGAAAAACTGTTTTTT. The rearrangement uses TRBV4-1 and TRBJ1-4; D unclear. The germline V gene encodes CDR1 MGHRA and CDR2 YSYEKL. Trimming removed 4 bases from V and 2 bases from J, with 20 bases in between. CDR3 size: 18 residues.

The chain couples TRBV3-1 to TRBJ2-2; weak D call: TRBD2 (6 bases). The V gene's germline CDR1 is LGHDT and CDR2 YNNKEL (reference sequence). The CDR3 has 14 amino acids. Trimming left V 4 bases short and J 4 bases short, with 10 bases between. In DNA form, the CDR3 reads TGTGCCAGCAGCCGCTACGGGGGCACCGGGGAGCTGTTTTTT. Encoded protein: CASSRYGGTGELFF.

The rearrangement links TRBV20-1 to TRBJ1-5; no clear D. The V gene's germline CDR1 is DFQATT and CDR2 SNEGSKA (reference sequence). The CDR3 consists of 12 residues. The germline V and J ends were trimmed by 0 bases and 5 bases, with 5 bases remaining between them. The CDR3 reads CSAREGYQPQHF. The CDR3 nucleotides are TGCAGTGCTAGAGAAGGGTATCAGCCCCAGCATTTT.

This clonotype was seen a few times. The chain is built from TRBV7-9 and TRBJ2-7; tentatively, D is TRBD1 (5 bases). V lost 1 base to trimming and J lost 3 bases, with 10 bases between them. The CDR3 is made up of 14 amino acids. In germline, CDR1 is SEHNR, CDR2 FQNEAQ (reference sequence). The chain's CDR3 is CASSLEGRDYEQYV. The CDR3 region has the DNA TGTGCCAGCAGCTTAGAGGGCAGGGACTACGAGCAGTACGTC.

The rearrangement uses TRBV7-2 and TRBJ2-1; 8 bases are shared with TRBD2. This CDR3 region has 17 residues. Germline V gives CDR1 SGHTA, CDR2 FQGNSA. After removal of 5 bases from V and 2 bases from J, the junction contained 11 bases not matched to a gene. Written as DNA, the CDR3 is TGTGCCAGCAGCGCCTATCCAGCGGGGGTCGCCTACAATGAGCAGTTCTTC. This encodes CASSAYPAGVAYNEQFF.

CDR3 nucleotide sequence: TGTGCCAGCAGTCGGACCCCCGGGGGGCGGGAGACCCAGTACTTC. It encodes CASSRTPGGRETQYF. V is TRBV7-2 and J is TRBJ2-5; weak D call: TRBD2 (7 bases). Germline CDR1 is SGHTA and CDR2 is FQGNSA. The CDR3 consists of 15 residues. Trimming removed 6 bases from V and 5 bases from J, with 19 bases in between.

The chain has TRBV7-3 and TRBJ2-1; D assignment may be TRBD1 or TRBD2 (5 bases each). V was shortened by 1 base and J by 11 bases, with 21 bases between the two germline ends. The CDR3 loop spans 16 amino acids. The germline CDR1 and CDR2 sequences are SGHTA and FQGTGA. The CDR3 DNA reads TGTGCCAGCAGCTTAATGGGGACGGGGCCATCCGGGAAGCAGTTCTTC. It encodes CASSLMGTGPSGKQFF.

V usage is TRBV9 and J usage is TRBJ2-1; 8 bases are shared with TRBD2. The J segment lost 4 bases and the V segment lost 4 bases, leaving 7 bases of the junction unmatched. The CDR3 has 15 amino acids. The germline gives CDR1 SGDLS, CDR2 YYNGEE. This CDR3 reads CASSLTSGAYNEQFF. In DNA form, the CDR3 reads TGTGCCAGCAGCCTTACTAGCGGAGCGTACAATGAGCAGTTCTTC.